The next 20 T cell receptor beta chains were all read from a single sample in a study of blood T cell repertoires in COVID-19. Only in-frame clones appear in the TCRdb table, and some are missing; sequencing was by immunoSEQ multiplex PCR. The sample has fewer than 300,000 clones, approximately 89% seen once. The sequencing sample was made of peripheral blood. These receptor sequences come from a woman under 40 with COVID-19, enrolled during active disease.

This rearrangement joins TRBV2 to TRBJ1-1, with 10 bases aligning to TRBD1. The CDR3 is made up of 14 amino acids. Trimming cost V 2 bases and J 5 bases; bases outside gene matches: 2. Germline V CDR1 and CDR2: SNHLY, FYNNEI. The CDR3 region is CASSEWGQGTEAFF. The CDR3 bases are TGTGCCAGCAGTGAATGGGGACAGGGGACTGAAGCTTTCTTT.

This clone showed up just once. The chain employs TRBV20-1 and TRBJ1-4, with a tentative D call TRBD1 (6 bases). The CDR3 has 15 residues. V dropped 3 bases and J dropped 8 bases, with 19 bases sitting between them. CDR1 DFQATT and CDR2 SNEGSKA come from the germline V gene (reference sequence). CDR3 loop: CSASELGASGEKLFF. CDR3 bases: TGCAGTGCTAGTGAGCTGGGGGCGAGTGGAGAAAAACTGTTTTTT.

V is TRBV14 and J is TRBJ1-5, with TRBD1 matching over 8 bases. Per germline, CDR1 SGHDN and CDR2 FVKESK. This CDR3 region has 14 residues. V dropped 5 bases and J dropped 2; count of bases not matched to a gene: 2. The CDR3 reads CASSKTGGNQPQHF. Written as DNA, the CDR3 is TGTGCCAGCAGCAAGACAGGGGGCAATCAGCCCCAGCATTTT.

This clone appeared a single time. V usage is TRBV5-5 and J usage is TRBJ1-5, with D unresolved. This CDR3 contains 16 residues. Germline V gives CDR1 SGHKS, CDR2 YYEKEE (reference sequence). V dropped 0 bases and J dropped 2 bases, with 12 bases sitting between them. CDR3 DNA: TGTGCCAGCAGCTTGGGAGGGCGGAGAGGCAATCAGCCCCAGCATTTT. It is translated as CASSLGGRRGNQPQHF.

V is TRBV12-5 and J is TRBJ2-1; D might be TRBD2 (8 bases). Germline values: CDR1 LGHNT, CDR2 FRNRAP. This CDR3 is built from 21 residues. Trimming took off 2 bases at V and 6 bases at J, with 32 bases between the two ends. The chain's CDR3 is CASGLLERWDRGTRRFNEQFF. The CDR3 DNA reads TGTGCTAGTGGTTTGTTGGAACGTTGGGACAGAGGGACTAGACGATTCAATGAGCAGTTCTTC. Drawing the rest from reference TRBV12-5 and TRBJ2-1, the complete variable domain is DARVTQTPRHKVTEMGQEVTMRCQPILGHNTVFWYRQTMMQGLELLAYFRNRAPLDDSGMPKDRFSAEMPDATLATLKIQPSEPRDSAVYFCASGLLERWDRGTRRFNEQFFGPGTRLTVL.

The CDR3 DNA is TGTGCCACCAGTGATTTGACCGAACCCCCGGGACTAGCGGGCGTAGACCACTACGAGCAGTACTTC. Its protein product is CATSDLTEPPGLAGVDHYEQYF. The chain links TRBV24-1 to TRBJ2-7; 12 bases match TRBD2. CDR3 size: 22 residues. The germline CDR1 and CDR2 sequences are KGHDR and SFDVKD. V gave up 0 bases and J gave up 3 bases; unmatched junction bases: 20.

J is TRBJ2-1 and V is TRBV9, with TRBD2 matching 9 bases. Germline lookup yields CDR1 SGDLS and CDR2 YYNGEE. The ends lost 7 bases at V and 0 bases at J; junction bases unmatched: 11. This CDR3 contains 17 residues. The CDR3 nucleotides are TGTGCCAGCCTTCGAAGATTTAGCGGGAGCTCCTACAATGAGCAGTTCTTC. Translating it yields CASLRRFSGSSYNEQFF.

The rearrangement joins TRBV11-2 to TRBJ2-2; 9 bases map to TRBD1. This CDR3 spans 17 amino acids. The J segment lost 1 base and the V segment lost 8 bases, leaving 11 bases of the junction unmatched. Per the germline V gene, CDR1 is SGHAT and CDR2 is FQNNGV. The CDR3 bases are TGTGCCAGCGCTGATCACGTGGGACAGGGGAACACCGGGGAGCTGTTTTTT. Translated: CASADHVGQGNTGELFF.

This clone came up a few times. V usage is TRBV2 and J usage is TRBJ2-5, with a tentative D call TRBD2 (6 bases). Germline V gene data show CDR1 as SNHLY and CDR2 as FYNNEI. V shed 6 bases and J shed 5 bases, with 19 bases lying between them. The CDR3 is 15 residues long. The CDR3 protein is CASSSSGFREETQYF. In DNA form, the CDR3 reads TGTGCCAGCAGCTCGTCAGGGTTTCGGGAGGAGACCCAGTACTTC.

The V gene is TRBV30, the J gene TRBJ2-1; 15 bases line up with TRBD2. The CDR3 has 16 amino acids. The V segment lost 3 bases and the J segment 7 bases; nucleotides outside the gene matches: 7. Germline-derived CDR1 and CDR2 are GTSNPN and SVGIG (reference sequence). DNA of the CDR3: TGTGCCTGGAGCGGTAGGACTAGCGGGAGGGGGAATGAGCAGTTCTTC. Its translation: CAWSGRTSGRGNEQFF. Supplemented by reference TRBV30 and TRBJ2-1, the full variable domain reads SQTIHQWPATLVQPVGSPLSLECTVEGTSNPNLYWYRQAAGRGLQLLFYSVGIGQISSEVPQNLSASRPQDRQFILSSKKLLLSDSGFYLCAWSGRTSGRGNEQFFGPGTRLTVL.

In nucleotides, the CDR3 is TGTGCCAGCAGCCAGCGCCACAGGTCACCCGCCTACAATGAGCAGTTCTTC. Translating it yields CASSQRHRSPAYNEQFF. The chain has TRBV11-2 and TRBJ2-1, with D perhaps TRBD1 (5 bases). V was cut by 5 bases and J by 2 bases, with 19 bases left in between. CDR1 SGHAT and CDR2 FQNNGV come from the germline V gene. The length of the CDR3 is 17 residues. The full variable domain, with the rest looked up from reference TRBV11-2 and TRBJ2-1, is EAGVAQSPRYKIIEKRQSVAFWCNPISGHATLYWYQQILGQGPKLLIQFQNNGVVDDSQLPKDRFSAERLKGVDSTLKIQPAKLEDSAVYLCASSQRHRSPAYNEQFFGPGTRLTVL.

The chain links TRBV5-3 to TRBJ2-2; D is possibly TRBD2 (6 bases). Being an ORF, TRBV5-3 has a function that is uncertain. The CDR3 extends over 15 amino acids. Trimming removed 4 bases at V and 5 bases at J, with 15 bases between. CDR3 in amino acids: CARSRNGRETGELFF. CDR3 DNA: TGTGCCAGAAGCCGCAACGGGAGAGAGACCGGGGAGCTGTTTTTT.

This chain joins TRBV6-5 and TRBJ1-5; D is perhaps TRBD1 (5 bases). Germline CDR1 reads MNHEY; CDR2 reads SVGAGI. The CDR3 loop spans 13 amino acids. Trimming stripped 7 bases from V and 3 bases from J, with 10 bases between. CDR3 sequence reads: CASTTGFNQPQHF. In DNA form, the CDR3 reads TGTGCCAGCACCACAGGTTTCAATCAGCCCCAGCATTTT.

The V gene is TRBV29-1, the J gene TRBJ2-3; 11 positions agree with TRBD2. This CDR3 is 18 amino acids long. The germline V gene has CDR1 SQVTM and CDR2 ANQGSEA. V shed 5 bases and J 0 bases; nucleotides not matched to a gene: 13. The CDR3 DNA is TGCAGCGTTCTTCAGGTGGTAGCGGGAGGGATAAGCACAGATACGCAGTATTTT. Its protein is CSVLQVVAGGISTDTQYF.

The V call is TRBV11-3, the J call TRBJ2-1; possible D gene TRBD2, 5 bases. The CDR3 contains 14 residues. Trimming took 5 bases from V and 9 from J, leaving 17 bases between them. In germline, CDR1 is SGHNT, CDR2 YENEEA. For the CDR3, the DNA is TGTGCCAGCAGCGCTAGCTCCCTAAGTGGTGAGCAGTTCTTC. Amino acids: CASSASSLSGEQFF.

The chain employs TRBV30 and TRBJ1-6; D is unclear. Germline V gene lookup returns CDR1 GTSNPN and CDR2 SVGIG (reference sequence). V was shortened by 0 bases and J by 6 bases, with 12 bases between the two germline ends. This CDR3 region has 15 residues. CDR3 sequence (DNA): TGTGCCTGGAGTGTAATGGGCCTACCTAATTCACCCCTCCACTTT. It is translated as CAWSVMGLPNSPLHF.

The chain is built from TRBV10-1 and TRBJ1-3, with D hard to call. V gave up 0 bases and J gave up 2 bases, with 8 bases separating them. Germline lookup yields CDR1 WNHNN and CDR2 SYGVQD (reference sequence). The CDR3 totals 15 residues. The CDR3: CASSESSGAGNTIYF. Written as DNA, the CDR3 is TGCGCCAGCAGTGAGTCATCGGGAGCTGGAAACACCATATATTTT.

To note about this clone: Other DNA sequences from this sample encode an identical CDR3 as well. V is TRBV5-1 and J is TRBJ2-1; 9 bases line up with TRBD1. From germline, CDR1 is SGHRS and CDR2 YFSETQ. Trimming removed 4 bases from V and 1 base from J; junction bases left unmatched: 3. The CDR3 spans 15 residues. CDR3 protein: CASSPGQGSYNEQFF. The DNA for the CDR3 is TGCGCCAGCAGCCCAGGACAGGGGTCCTACAATGAGCAGTTCTTC.

This rearrangement joins TRBV27 to TRBJ2-2, with 15 nucleotides matching TRBD2. From germline, CDR1 is MNHEY and CDR2 SMNVEV (reference sequence). V shed 6 bases, J shed 4 bases, and the junction held 6 bases outside the gene matches. This CDR3 has 17 residues. The CDR3 DNA is TGTGCCAGCAGGGGACTAGCGGGAGGTGTATTCACCGGGGAGCTGTTTTTT. Translated, it gives CASRGLAGGVFTGELFF.

The chain carries TRBV7-2 and TRBJ1-5; 9 nucleotides line up with TRBD1. V trimming: 3 bases; J trimming: 4 bases; junction bases outside the gene matches: 4. The CDR3 covers 15 residues. Looked up from germline, CDR1 is SGHTA and CDR2 is FQGNSA. The DNA for the CDR3 is TGTGCCAGCAGCTTTACCGGGACAGGGAATCAGCCCCAGCATTTT. Residues: CASSFTGTGNQPQHF.